This TCR beta chain was documented in a study of technical replicates of blood from a few donors. With 1 base removed from V and 5 bases from J, the gap between germline ends came to 14 bases. The germline CDR1 and CDR2 sequences are MNHEY and SVGAGI. The CDR3 is made up of 15 amino acids. Sequencing used immunoSEQ multiplex PCR; TCRdb keeps in-frame clones, though not all of them. This table holds approximately 100,000 clones, under 96% found once. Material: T cells isolated from PBMCs. This sequence joins TRBV6-5 and TRBJ2-5; tentative D call: TRBD2 (6 bases). This clonotype was obtained from a human donor in good health. The CDR3 here is CASSYLGSGGETQYF. The CDR3, as DNA: TGTGCCAGCAGTTACTTGGGTAGCGGCGGGGAGACCCAGTACTTC.